This T cell receptor (beta chain) was sequenced during a study of T cells after yellow fever vaccination. TCRdb reprocessed the 5' RACE reads via MiXCR and lists one record per CDR3 protein. There are 500,000 to 550,000 distinct CDR3 sequences in the sample; about a fifth occur only once, and about 16% lies in the top ten. This clonotype was picked up a small number of times. No antigen is known for it. Trimming shortened V by 1 base and J by 15 bases, and 16 bases separated the two germline ends. The CDR3 totals 13 residues. Study-wide points: The study noted that FACS-sorted repertoires could contain abundant clonotypes contaminating from the bulk population.

The sequence came from a man between 18 and 29 years old who received the YFV17D yellow fever vaccine. Source: PBMCs, taken roughly 20 days after the first yellow fever vaccination. The V call is TRBV12-3 or TRBV12-4, the J call TRBJ2-1; D gene ambiguous. CDR3 sequence (DNA): TGTGCCAGCAGTTTAGATGGCTTACAACTACGGTTCTTC. This translates into CASSLDGLQLRFF.